This T cell receptor beta chain was profiled in a study of T-cell reconstitution after alpha-beta-depleted transplantation in children. Findings and caveats of the study: Several patients had high TCRbeta diversity at day 60; it came from surviving recipient T cells and thymic progenitors. Once a year had passed after transplant, T-cell counts and diversity came mostly from newly produced T cells. About two months after transplant, alpha-beta T cells reportedly came from several hundred expanded graft clones.

A note on this clonotype: Antigen: not known.

During its preparation, the TCRbeta library received unique molecular identifiers. One entry per CDR3 protein results from TCRdb running MiXCR on the PCR reads. In the table there are approximately 980,000 distinct CDR3 sequences, less than 30% of which are singletons. CDR3 size: 12 residues. Germline-derived CDR1 and CDR2 are KGHDR and SFDVKD. Trimming stripped 4 bases from V and 8 bases from J, with 7 bases between. This rearrangement joins TRBV24-1 to TRBJ2-2, with D perhaps matching TRBD1 (5 bases). Material: PBMCs, mostly from graft donor cells, obtained 360 days after TCRalphabeta/CD19-depleted stem cell transplant. The TCR sequence derives from a boy in the first two years of life who had a stem cell transplant for SCID, so the T cells may come from the graft donor. CDR3 nucleotide sequence: TGTGCCACCAGTGAAAACAGGGGGGAGCTGTTTTTT. Translation: CATSENRGELFF.